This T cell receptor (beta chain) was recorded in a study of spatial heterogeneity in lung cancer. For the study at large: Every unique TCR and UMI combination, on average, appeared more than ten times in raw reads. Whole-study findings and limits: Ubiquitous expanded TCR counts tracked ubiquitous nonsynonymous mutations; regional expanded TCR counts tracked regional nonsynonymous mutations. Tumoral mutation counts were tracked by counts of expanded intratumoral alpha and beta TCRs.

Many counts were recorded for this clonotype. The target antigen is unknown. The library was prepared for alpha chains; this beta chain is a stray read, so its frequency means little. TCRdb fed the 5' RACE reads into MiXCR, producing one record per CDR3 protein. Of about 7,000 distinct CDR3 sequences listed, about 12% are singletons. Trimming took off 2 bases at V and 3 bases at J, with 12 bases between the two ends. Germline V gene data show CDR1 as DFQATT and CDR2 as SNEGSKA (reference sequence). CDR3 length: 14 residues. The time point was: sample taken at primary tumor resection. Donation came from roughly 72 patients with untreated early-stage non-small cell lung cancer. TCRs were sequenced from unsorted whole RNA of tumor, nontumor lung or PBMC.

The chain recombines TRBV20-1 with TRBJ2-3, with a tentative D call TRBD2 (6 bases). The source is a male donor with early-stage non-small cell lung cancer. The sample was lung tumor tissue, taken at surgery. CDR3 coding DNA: TGCAGTGCTAGATCGGCAGGGAGGACAGATACGCAGTATTTT. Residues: CSARSAGRTDTQYF.